This TCR beta chain emerged from a study of tissue T cells after allogeneic stem cell transplantation. This CDR3 is built from 12 residues. V lost 3 bases and J 3 bases, leaving 6 bases between the germline ends. Germline assignment: CDR1 LGHNA and CDR2 YSYQKL. The assay was immunoSEQ multiplex PCR, and TCRdb's table has in-frame clones only and misses some. The repertoire consists of about 50,000 clones, with around 73% occurring once and the leading ten covering 0.7%. Whole-study results and caveats: Motif-based clustering found tissue-specific repertoire signatures shared across patients, though few clones were shared.

A note on this clone: Its target is not known. Genes here carry mouse names. The read finishes 1 residue shy of the CDR3 end, and the germline J gene is used to complete it.

This TCR was sampled from a pool of C57BL/6 mice in good health. The chain joins TRBV2 to TRBJ2-7, with D maybe TRBD1 (5 bases). The sequenced material came from sorted cells pooled from one or two spleens. The covered CDR3 bases are TGTGCCAGCAGCCAGGACATCTATGAACAGTAC. Translation: CASSQDIYEQY. The whole CDR3 is CASSQDIYEQYF.